The rows below give T cell receptor beta chains drawn from one sample of a study of PD-1 blockade in classical Hodgkin lymphoma. Using immunoSEQ multiplex PCR, the repertoire was profiled, and TCRdb retains in-frame clones only, with some absent. This sample has roughly 96,000 clones, with roughly nine tenths found just once. Specimen: peripheral blood mononuclear cells (PBMCs), collected before the second cycle of nivolumab. These receptors were taken from a human donor with classical Hodgkin lymphoma. The CDR3 runs from the conserved cysteine through the conserved F or W. Fields, in order: V gene, J gene, CDR3 protein.

v_call: TRBV15; j_call: TRBJ2-7; cdr3_aa: CATSRDGGVAKLSQYF
v_call: TRBV18; j_call: TRBJ2-7; cdr3_aa: CASSSRQGARGSLYEQYF
v_call: TRBV10-3; j_call: TRBJ2-6; cdr3_aa: CAIKERTGGSGANVLTF
v_call: TRBV4-1; j_call: TRBJ1-6; cdr3_aa: CASSQDPNSPLHF
v_call: TRBV13; j_call: TRBJ1-1; cdr3_aa: CASSVLGQKGAFF
v_call: TRBV5-4; j_call: TRBJ2-3; cdr3_aa: CASSGGPVPYTDTQYF
v_call: TRBV9; j_call: TRBJ2-2; cdr3_aa: CASSVASGRTTGELFF
v_call: TRBV9; j_call: TRBJ2-5; cdr3_aa: CASSSIDSEETQYF
v_call: TRBV19; j_call: TRBJ2-7; cdr3_aa: CASSWGKGYEQYF
v_call: TRBV5-4; j_call: TRBJ1-1; cdr3_aa: CASSLEGAGNTEAFF
v_call: TRBV27; j_call: TRBJ2-7; cdr3_aa: CASSFGPTYEQYF
v_call: TRBV5-6; j_call: TRBJ2-7; cdr3_aa: CASSFELAGLPGRYEQYF
v_call: TRBV7-2; j_call: TRBJ1-1; cdr3_aa: CASSFTESATTEAFF
v_call: TRBV4-2; j_call: TRBJ2-7; cdr3_aa: CASSQVAREIDEQYF
v_call: TRBV11-2; j_call: TRBJ2-3; cdr3_aa: CASSLSPAGVTDTQYF
v_call: TRBV6-6; j_call: TRBJ2-5; cdr3_aa: CASSYFLGGPQETQYF
v_call: TRBV10-1; j_call: TRBJ1-6; cdr3_aa: CASSESLVIWILNSPLHF
v_call: TRBV6-1; j_call: TRBJ1-2; cdr3_aa: CASSVDSYYGYTF
v_call: TRBV7-7; j_call: TRBJ2-7; cdr3_aa: CASSLASGTPSYF
v_call: TRBV7-9; j_call: TRBJ2-3; cdr3_aa: CASSLGRTPTDTQYF
v_call: TRBV9; j_call: TRBJ2-1; cdr3_aa: CASSATSLSGNEQFF
v_call: TRBV6-4; j_call: TRBJ2-5; cdr3_aa: CASSDSEGSVGQETQYF
v_call: TRBV19; j_call: TRBJ1-5; cdr3_aa: CASTWSGNQPQHF
v_call: TRBV6-1; j_call: TRBJ1-2; cdr3_aa: CASSEGTDLNYGYTF
v_call: TRBV4-2; j_call: TRBJ2-1; cdr3_aa: CASSQASGNEQFF
v_call: TRBV2; j_call: TRBJ2-2; cdr3_aa: CASTPGRNTGELFF
v_call: TRBV5-1; j_call: TRBJ2-7; cdr3_aa: CASSLVASGAIKGEQYF
v_call: TRBV28; j_call: TRBJ1-1; cdr3_aa: CASSLWRTGFEAFF
v_call: TRBV19; j_call: TRBJ2-2; cdr3_aa: CASSIDRRDYLNTGELFF
v_call: TRBV27; j_call: TRBJ2-1; cdr3_aa: CASWTGPLYNEQFF
v_call: TRBV6-5; j_call: TRBJ2-5; cdr3_aa: CASSRLGGQETQYF
v_call: TRBV29-1; j_call: TRBJ2-1; cdr3_aa: CSVDLEIVNEQFF
v_call: TRBV4-1; j_call: TRBJ2-7; cdr3_aa: CASRPGTGSYEQYF
v_call: TRBV18; j_call: TRBJ2-3; cdr3_aa: CASSITSGASTDTQYF
v_call: TRBV19; j_call: TRBJ2-6; cdr3_aa: CASSISGYAGANVLTF
v_call: TRBV6-5; j_call: TRBJ2-4; cdr3_aa: CASSYSRDRASIQYF
v_call: TRBV13; j_call: TRBJ2-3; cdr3_aa: CASSPPGLAGTDTQYF
v_call: TRBV7-9; j_call: TRBJ2-6; cdr3_aa: CASSLTGTKANVLTF
v_call: TRBV5-1; j_call: TRBJ2-1; cdr3_aa: CASRPGLAGGNEQFF
v_call: TRBV20-1; j_call: TRBJ1-2; cdr3_aa: CSARTGGGYTF
v_call: TRBV4-1; j_call: TRBJ2-7; cdr3_aa: CASSQVTGVYEQYF
v_call: TRBV5-4; j_call: TRBJ2-1; cdr3_aa: CASSSLGASYNEQFF
v_call: TRBV4-2; j_call: TRBJ2-7; cdr3_aa: CASSPEAGGHSYEQYF
v_call: TRBV4-2; j_call: TRBJ1-3; cdr3_aa: CASSQDSVGSGNTIYF